Below are 7 T cell receptor beta chains sequenced from a single sample in a study of monozygotic twins with inflammatory bowel disease. Reanalyzing the 5' RACE reads, TCRdb keeps one entry per CDR3 protein, without DNA. The table for this sample gives around 370,000 distinct CDR3 sequences. Sequenced sample: blood. These receptors were obtained from a human donor with ulcerative colitis or Crohn's disease, or a healthy co-twin of an affected twin (not recorded which).

This chain links TRBV4-3 with TRBJ1-6; the TCRdb call, TRBD1, lacks DNA for checking. The CDR3 is 15 amino acids. The germline CDR1 and CDR2 sequences are LGHNA and YSLEER. CDR3 region: CASSQDSGEDSPLHF.

This chain joins TRBV20-1 and TRBJ2-3; TCRdb proposes TRBD1, but this gene call is untestable without DNA. CDR1 DFQATT and CDR2 SNEGSKA come from the germline V gene (reference sequence). This CDR3 spans 15 amino acids. CDR3 sequence reads: CSAKRTGDYLDTQYF.

V is TRBV5-4 and J is TRBJ2-5. This CDR3 has 17 residues. The V gene's germline CDR1 is SGHNT and CDR2 YYREEE (reference sequence). CDR3 amino acids: CASSLRSLRAIQETQYF.

The chain links TRBV9 to TRBJ1-1. This CDR3 spans 15 amino acids. Germline loops: CDR1 SGDLS, CDR2 YYNGEE. The CDR3 reads CASSNRRGPNTEAFF.

Here the CDR3 reads CASSLAMGAGDNEQFF. The chain is built from TRBV12-3 or TRBV12-4 and TRBJ2-1; TCRdb proposes TRBD1, but this gene call is untestable without DNA. The CDR3 has 16 amino acids.

V and J are TRBV7-3 and TRBJ2-5; TCRdb outputs TRBD2, but without DNA this stays unchecked. The germline V gene encodes CDR1 SGHTA and CDR2 FQGTGA. The CDR3 is made up of 19 amino acids. The CDR3 region is CASSSHSGLAGVGQETQYF.

The chain employs TRBV20-1 and TRBJ2-1; TCRdb outputs TRBD1, but without DNA this stays unchecked. Germline V CDR1 and CDR2: DFQATT, SNEGSKA (reference sequence). The CDR3 contains 13 residues. The CDR3 reads CSAPGGGSDEQFF.